This T cell receptor beta chain is from a study of blood T cell repertoires in COVID-19 (dated by TCRdb to the early 2020s). In the study overall: The collaborator samples originated in the United States, Italy and Spain and spanned the acute and convalescent phases of COVID-19. The prospective study material was composed of cDNA or gDNA derived from T cells, B-cell-depleted T cells, or PBMCs. Deeply sampled blood TCRbeta repertoires from subjects exposed to, actively infected with, or recovered from COVID-19 were included in the dataset. The repertoires were released in a freely available public database meant as a resource for research on the immune response to SARS-CoV-2. Samples were obtained from the ongoing ImmuneRACE study (first 160 participants) and from roughly 1,300 subjects provided by 6 global collaborators. The sample metadata nearly always contained a de-identified subject ID, COVID-19 status, age in years and sex. HLA class I and class II types, where available, came from metadata supplied by the sample provider rather than from assay-based typing. Paper-wide results and their limitations: The amount of clinical and demographic metadata varied by source and participant and was provided uncurated.

The CDR3, cysteine through phenylalanine, is 16 amino acids long. The sequence is cut down to CDR3 DNA, 48 bases in frame from base 1. Based on the germline V gene, the CDR1 and CDR2 sequences are MDHEN and SYDVKM. Relative to germline, V is missing 2 bases and J is missing 11 bases, with 14 bases of the junction outside any gene match. The immunoSEQ Assay, a bias-controlled multiplex PCR, was used to amplify TCRbeta CDR3 regions from genomic DNA. Per the authors' processing: The number of nucleated cells in each sample was estimated from the amplification of reference gene primers within the assay. To quantify the absolute abundance of each unique TCRbeta CDR3 rearrangement, sequence reads were collapsed and filtered. For each sample, productive Simpson clonality was calculated as the square root of Simpson's diversity index across productive rearrangements. Not all clones reach the TCRdb copy of this immuneACCESS table, which keeps in-frame sequences only. Checked studies attribute under half of the gap to unresolved V genes and leave the rest unexplained. V, J and clone size were drawn from that table, and D and trimming were deduced from the DNA. This sample holds approximately 170,000 clones; around four fifths were observed only once. The ten largest make up about 4.6% of the sample.

This clone was detected many times. Its binding antigen is unknown. No quality values exist for individual bases; no much larger clone is one base distant. Enrolling through a virtual design, the prospective study's participants ranged in age from roughly 18 to 89 years and lived across 24 United States geographic areas. Cohort assignment in the prospective study relied on participant-reported clinical history from a screening survey and a study questionnaire. ImmuneRACE Cohort 3 recovered participants were defined by two consecutive negative NP/OP PCR tests, healthcare professional clearance, or symptom resolution. In the prospective study, whole blood, serum and a nasopharyngeal or oropharyngeal swab were collected from each participant by mobile phlebotomists. Over a roughly 2-month period, participants in the prospective study had the option of providing additional blood draws and questionnaires. Blood samples from the prospective study were shipped frozen or at room temperature prior to DNA extraction.

The sequenced sample was PBMCs or T cells enriched from blood (not recorded which). The chain uses TRBV28 and TRBJ1-1, with 10 middle bases fitting TRBD1. The TCR comes from a woman aged 45-59 years who had recovered from COVID-19. The base sequence is TGTGCCAGCAGTTTAGTTCTGGCTCCGGGACAGGGGAGTGCTTTCTTT. This translates into CASSLVLAPGQGSAFF. Here the CDR3 is joined to the reference TRBV28 and TRBJ1-1 genes, and the full variable domain is: DVKVTQSSRYLVKRTGEKVFLECVQDMDHENMFWYRQDPGLGLRLIYFSYDVKMKEKGDIPEGYSVSREKKERFSLILESASTNQTSMYLCASSLVLAPGQGSAFFGQGTRLTVV.